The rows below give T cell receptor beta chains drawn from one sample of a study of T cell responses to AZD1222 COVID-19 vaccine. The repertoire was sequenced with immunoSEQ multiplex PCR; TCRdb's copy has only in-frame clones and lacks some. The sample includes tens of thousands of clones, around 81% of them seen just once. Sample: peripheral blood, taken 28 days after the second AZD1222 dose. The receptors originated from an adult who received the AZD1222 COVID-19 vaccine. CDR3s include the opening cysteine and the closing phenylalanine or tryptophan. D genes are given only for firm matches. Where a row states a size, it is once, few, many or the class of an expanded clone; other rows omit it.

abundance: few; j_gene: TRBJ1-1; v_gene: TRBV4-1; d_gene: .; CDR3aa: CASSPGRRSLEAFF; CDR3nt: TGCGCCAGCAGCCCGGGCAGGAGGTCGCTTGAAGCTTTCTTT
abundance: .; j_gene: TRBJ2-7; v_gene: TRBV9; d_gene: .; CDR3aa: CASSVLWGSEQYF; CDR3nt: TGTGCCAGCAGCGTTCTGTGGGGGTCCGAGCAGTACTTC
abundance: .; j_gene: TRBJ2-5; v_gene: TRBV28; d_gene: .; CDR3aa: CASAPSGDSMQETQYF; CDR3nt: TGTGCCAGTGCACCGTCGGGGGACAGTATGCAAGAGACCCAGTACTTC
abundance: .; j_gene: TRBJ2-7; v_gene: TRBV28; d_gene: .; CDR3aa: CASSSVGQLSEQYF; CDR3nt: TGTGCCAGCAGCAGCGTCGGACAGCTAAGCGAGCAGTACTTC
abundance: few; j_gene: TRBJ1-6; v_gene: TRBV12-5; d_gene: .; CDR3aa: CASGLVPGSGTSPLHF; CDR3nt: TGTGCTAGTGGTTTGGTCCCCGGTAGTGGAACTTCACCCCTCCACTTT
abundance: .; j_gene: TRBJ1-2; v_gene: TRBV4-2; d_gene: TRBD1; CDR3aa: CASSQVFGDRGGYGYTF; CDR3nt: TGTGCCAGCAGCCAAGTTTTCGGGGACAGGGGTGGCTATGGCTACACCTTC
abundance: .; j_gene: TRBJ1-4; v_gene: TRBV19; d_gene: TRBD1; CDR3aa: CASSLPGGYEKLFF; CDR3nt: TGTGCCAGTAGCCTTCCAGGGGGCTATGAAAAACTGTTTTTT
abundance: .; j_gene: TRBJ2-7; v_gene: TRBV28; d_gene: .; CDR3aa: CASGRTGPYEQYF; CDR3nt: TGTGCCAGCGGAAGGACGGGGCCCTACGAGCAGTACTTC
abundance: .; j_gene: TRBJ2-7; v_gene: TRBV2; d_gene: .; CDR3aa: CASSEVLQGDYEQYF; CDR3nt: TGTGCCAGCAGTGAAGTTTTGCAGGGCGACTACGAGCAGTACTTC
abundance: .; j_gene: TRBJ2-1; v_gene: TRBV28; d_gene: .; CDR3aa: CASHILGNEQFF; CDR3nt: TGTGCCAGCCACATATTAGGCAATGAGCAGTTCTTC
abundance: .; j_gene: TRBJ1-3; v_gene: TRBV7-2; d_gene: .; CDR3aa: CASSLYSSGNTIYF; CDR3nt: TGTGCCAGCAGCTTATACAGCTCTGGAAACACCATATATTTT
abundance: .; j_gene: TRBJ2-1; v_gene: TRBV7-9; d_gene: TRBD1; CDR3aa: CASSSLDRAADEQFF; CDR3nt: TGTGCCAGCAGCTCTCTGGACAGGGCTGCCGATGAGCAGTTCTTC
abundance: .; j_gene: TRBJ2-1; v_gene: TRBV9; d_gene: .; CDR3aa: CASSEGEGAGVHEQFF; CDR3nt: TGTGCCAGCAGCGAGGGGGAGGGAGCAGGGGTCCATGAGCAGTTCTTC
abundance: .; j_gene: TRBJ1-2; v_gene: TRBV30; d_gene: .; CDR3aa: CAWSGPNYGYTF; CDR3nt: TGTGCCTGGAGTGGACCGAACTATGGCTACACCTTC
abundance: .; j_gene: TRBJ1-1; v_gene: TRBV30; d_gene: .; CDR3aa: CAWTFPRGWSTEAFF; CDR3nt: TGTGCCTGGACTTTCCCCCGTGGGTGGAGCACTGAAGCTTTCTTT
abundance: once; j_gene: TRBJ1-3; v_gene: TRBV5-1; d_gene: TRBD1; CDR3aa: CASSPGTGAGNTIYF; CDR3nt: TGCGCCAGCAGCCCCGGGACAGGTGCTGGAAACACCATATATTTT
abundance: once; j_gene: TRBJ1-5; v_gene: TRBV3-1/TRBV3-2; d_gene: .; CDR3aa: CASSREGDQPQHF; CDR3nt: TGTGCCAGCAGCAGAGAAGGGGATCAGCCCCAGCATTTT
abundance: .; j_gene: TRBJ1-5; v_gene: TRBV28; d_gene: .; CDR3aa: CASSSAALNSQGGEPQHF; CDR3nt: TGTGCCAGCAGTTCCGCAGCCCTGAACAGCCAAGGCGGCGAGCCCCAGCATTTT
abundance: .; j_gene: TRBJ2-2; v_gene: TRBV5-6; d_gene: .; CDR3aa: CASSFITGSGGELFF; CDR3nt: TGTGCCAGCAGCTTTATTACTGGGAGTGGCGGGGAGCTGTTTTTT
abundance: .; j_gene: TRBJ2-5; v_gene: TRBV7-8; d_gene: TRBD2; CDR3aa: CASSPSGIFETQYF; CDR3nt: TGTGCCAGCAGCCCTAGCGGGATATTTGAGACCCAGTACTTC
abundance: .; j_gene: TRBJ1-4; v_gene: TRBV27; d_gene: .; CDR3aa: CASSSGLGNEKLFF; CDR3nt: TGTGCCAGCAGTTCGGGACTGGGTAATGAAAAACTGTTTTTT
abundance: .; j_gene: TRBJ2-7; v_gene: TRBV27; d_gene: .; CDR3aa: CASSLRVTYEQYF; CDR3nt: TGTGCCAGCAGTTTAAGGGTCACCTACGAGCAGTACTTC
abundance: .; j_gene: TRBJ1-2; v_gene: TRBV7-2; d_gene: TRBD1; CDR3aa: CASSSFGTGTYGYTF; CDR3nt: TGTGCCAGCAGCTCCTTCGGGACAGGAACCTATGGCTACACCTTC
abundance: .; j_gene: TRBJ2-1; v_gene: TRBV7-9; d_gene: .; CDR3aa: CASRLQVLSSYNEQFF; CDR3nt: TGTGCCAGCAGGCTACAGGTACTGAGCTCCTACAATGAGCAGTTCTTC
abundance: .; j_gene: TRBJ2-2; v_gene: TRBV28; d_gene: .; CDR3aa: CASSFLAGELFF; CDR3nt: TGTGCCAGCAGTTTTCTAGCCGGGGAGCTGTTTTTT
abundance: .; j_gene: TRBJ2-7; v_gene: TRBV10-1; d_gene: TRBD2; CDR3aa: CASSNTPGARLATSYEQYF; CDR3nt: TGCGCCAGCAGTAATACCCCGGGAGCCCGACTAGCGACCTCCTACGAGCAGTACTTC
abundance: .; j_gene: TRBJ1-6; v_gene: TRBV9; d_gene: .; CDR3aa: CASSPRIDSYNSPLHF; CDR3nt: TGTGCCAGCAGCCCACGGATAGACTCCTATAATTCACCCCTCCACTTT
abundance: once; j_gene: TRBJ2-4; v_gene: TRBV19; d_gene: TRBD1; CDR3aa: CASSMDRGWDKNIQYF; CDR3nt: TGTGCCAGTAGTATGGACAGGGGATGGGACAAAAACATTCAGTACTTC
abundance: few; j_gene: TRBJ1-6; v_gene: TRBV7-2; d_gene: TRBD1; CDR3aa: CASSLGTGLASPLHF; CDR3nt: TGTGCCAGCAGCTTAGGGACAGGGTTGGCATCACCCCTCCACTTT
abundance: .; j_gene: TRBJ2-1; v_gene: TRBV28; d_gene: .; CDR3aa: CASWSRAGSYNEQFF; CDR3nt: TGTGCCAGCTGGTCCCGGGCAGGTTCCTACAATGAGCAGTTCTTC
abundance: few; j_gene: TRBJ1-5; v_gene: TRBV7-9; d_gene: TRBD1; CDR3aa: CASSPEGTANQPQHF; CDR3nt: TGTGCCAGCAGCCCGGAAGGGACAGCGAATCAGCCCCAGCATTTT
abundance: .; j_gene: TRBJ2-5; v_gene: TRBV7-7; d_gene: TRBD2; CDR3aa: CASSSYMVAGEEETQYF; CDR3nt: TGTGCCAGCAGCTCCTACATGGTGGCGGGAGAGGAAGAGACCCAGTACTTC
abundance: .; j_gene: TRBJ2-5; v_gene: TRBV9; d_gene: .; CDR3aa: CASSVGGWKTQYF; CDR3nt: TGTGCCAGCAGCGTAGGTGGGTGGAAGACCCAGTACTTC
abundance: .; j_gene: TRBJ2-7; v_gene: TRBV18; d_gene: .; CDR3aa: CASSPQDGSSYEQYF; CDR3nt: TGTGCCAGCTCACCACAGGACGGGAGCTCCTACGAGCAGTACTTC
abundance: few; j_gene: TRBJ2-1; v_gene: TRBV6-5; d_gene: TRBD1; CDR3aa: CASSPSGTGFLEQFF; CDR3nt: TGTGCCAGCAGCCCCTCCGGGACAGGGTTCCTTGAGCAGTTCTTC
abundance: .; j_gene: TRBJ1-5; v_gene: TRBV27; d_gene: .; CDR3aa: CASRPGLPLAAPNQPQHF; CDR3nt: TGTGCCAGCAGGCCAGGCCTTCCTTTGGCTGCTCCGAATCAGCCCCAGCATTTT
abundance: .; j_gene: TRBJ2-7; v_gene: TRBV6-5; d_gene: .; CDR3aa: CASSYQGRRYF; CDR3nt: TGTGCCAGCAGTTACCAGGGACGTAGGTACTTC
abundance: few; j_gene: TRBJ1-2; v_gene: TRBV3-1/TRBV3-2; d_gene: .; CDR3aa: CASSDRGGVQLFNYGYTF; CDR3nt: TGTGCCAGCAGCGACCGCGGGGGGGTACAACTCTTCAACTATGGCTACACCTTC
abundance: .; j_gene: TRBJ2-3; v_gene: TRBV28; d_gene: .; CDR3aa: CASSPTRAITFSTDTQYF; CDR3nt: TGTGCCAGCAGTCCAACTCGGGCCATAACCTTTAGCACAGATACGCAGTATTTT
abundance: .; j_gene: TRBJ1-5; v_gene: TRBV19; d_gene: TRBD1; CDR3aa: CASSTPDRGNNQPQHF; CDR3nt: TGTGCCAGTAGTACACCGGACAGGGGCAACAATCAGCCCCAGCATTTT
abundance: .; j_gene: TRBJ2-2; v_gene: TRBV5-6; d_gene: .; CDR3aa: CASSPPPMTGLKAGAQLFF; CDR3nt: TGTGCCAGCAGCCCGCCACCAATGACAGGGCTGAAGGCGGGAGCGCAGCTGTTTTTT
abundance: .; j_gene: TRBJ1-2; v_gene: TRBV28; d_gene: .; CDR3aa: CASSRGEGSYGYTF; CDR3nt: TGTGCCAGCAGTCGGGGGGAAGGGAGCTATGGCTACACCTTC
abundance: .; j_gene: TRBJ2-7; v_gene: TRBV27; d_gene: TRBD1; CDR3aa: CASSSIVTGRPYEQYF; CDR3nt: TGTGCCAGCAGTTCAATAGTGACAGGGAGACCCTACGAGCAGTACTTC
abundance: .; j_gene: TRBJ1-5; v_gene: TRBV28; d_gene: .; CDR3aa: CASRQGGPDNQPQHF; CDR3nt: TGTGCCAGCAGACAGGGTGGACCAGACAATCAGCCCCAGCATTTT
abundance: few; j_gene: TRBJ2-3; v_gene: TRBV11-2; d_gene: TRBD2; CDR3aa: CASSLKGPRTSGSDTQYF; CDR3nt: TGTGCCAGCAGCTTAAAGGGCCCAAGGACTAGCGGCTCAGATACGCAGTATTTT
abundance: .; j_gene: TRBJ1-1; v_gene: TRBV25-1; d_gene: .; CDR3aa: CASSEFKAKRTEAFF; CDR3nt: TGTGCCAGCAGTGAATTTAAGGCGAAGCGGACTGAAGCTTTCTTT
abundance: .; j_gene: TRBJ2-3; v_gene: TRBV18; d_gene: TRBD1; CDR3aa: CASSPKRTGEGTDTQYF; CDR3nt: TGTGCCAGCTCACCAAAACGGACAGGGGAGGGGACAGATACGCAGTATTTT
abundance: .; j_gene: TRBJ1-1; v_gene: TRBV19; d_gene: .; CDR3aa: CASSINREAFF; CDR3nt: TGTGCCAGTAGTATTAACAGAGAAGCTTTCTTT
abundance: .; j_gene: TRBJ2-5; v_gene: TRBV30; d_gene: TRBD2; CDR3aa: CAWSKGLAGAGAQYF; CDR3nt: TGTGCCTGGAGTAAGGGACTAGCGGGAGCTGGGGCCCAGTACTTC
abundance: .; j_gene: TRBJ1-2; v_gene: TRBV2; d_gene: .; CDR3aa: CASSGQEGLYGYTF; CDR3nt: TGTGCCAGCAGTGGGCAGGAGGGACTCTATGGCTACACCTTC
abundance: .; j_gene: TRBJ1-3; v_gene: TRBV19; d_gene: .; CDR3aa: CASTAKNHRSSGNTIYF; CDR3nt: TGTGCCAGCACGGCCAAAAATCACAGGAGCTCTGGAAACACCATATATTTT
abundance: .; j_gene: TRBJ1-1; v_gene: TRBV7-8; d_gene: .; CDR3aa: CASSRRGGTEAFF; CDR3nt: TGTGCCAGCAGCCGACGGGGTGGCACTGAAGCTTTCTTT
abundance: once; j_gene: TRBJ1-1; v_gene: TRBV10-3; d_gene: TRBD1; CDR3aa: CAISTGGQEKSTEAFF; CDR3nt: TGTGCCATCAGCACAGGGGGTCAGGAGAAAAGCACTGAAGCTTTCTTT